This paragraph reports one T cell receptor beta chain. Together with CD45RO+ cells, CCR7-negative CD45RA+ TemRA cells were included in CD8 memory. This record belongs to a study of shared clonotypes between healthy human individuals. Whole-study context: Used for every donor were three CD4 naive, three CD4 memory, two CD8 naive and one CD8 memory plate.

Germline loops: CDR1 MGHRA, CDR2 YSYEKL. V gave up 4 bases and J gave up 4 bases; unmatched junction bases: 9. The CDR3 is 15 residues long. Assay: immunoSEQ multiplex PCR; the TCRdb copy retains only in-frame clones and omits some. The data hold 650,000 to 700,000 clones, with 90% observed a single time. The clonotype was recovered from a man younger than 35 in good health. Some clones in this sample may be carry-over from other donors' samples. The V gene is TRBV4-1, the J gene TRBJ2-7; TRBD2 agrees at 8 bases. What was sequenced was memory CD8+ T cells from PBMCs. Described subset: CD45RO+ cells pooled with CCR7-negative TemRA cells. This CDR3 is CASSLGGGGLYEQYF. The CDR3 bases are TGCGCCAGCAGCCTAGGAGGCGGGGGGTTGTACGAGCAGTACTTC.